One T cell receptor (beta chain) is described in this entry. This may be a read error: a much more frequent sequence differs by one nucleotide. TCRdb itself ran the RACE reads through MiXCR, one entry per CDR3 protein. The repertoire includes about 98,000 distinct CDR3 sequences, roughly a tenth of them detected once, and around 3.3% sits in the top ten. Time point of the sample: pre-sensitization, week 0. Regarding treatment: therapeutic diphenylcyclopropenone sensitization with weekly scalp DPC. Whole blood, unfractionated, served as the material for total RNA extraction. Germline V gene data show CDR1 as MNHNY and CDR2 as SVGAGI (reference sequence). The CDR3 consists of 15 residues. Trimming took 5 bases from V and 5 from J, leaving 15 bases between them. This sample was included in a study of human T cells and chemical hapten exposure. On the study more broadly: Across its approximately 23 weeks, the study gave patients weekly diphenylcyclopropenone doses to the scalp. Readings were taken at 6 days from patch tests that had applied 0.01% DPC to the upper back.

The sequence derives from an older woman with alopecia areata. Some clones in this sample may be carry-over from other donors' samples. Source: whole blood, taken in connection with sensitization to the hapten diphenylcyclopropenone (DPC). The chain recombines TRBV6-6 with TRBJ2-2; perhaps D is TRBD1 or TRBD2 (6 bases each). The CDR3 DNA sequence: TGTGCCAGCAGTACCAGGGGCGGGGCTACCGGGGAGCTGTTTTTT. Amino acids: CASSTRGGATGELFF.